The 9 T cell receptor beta chains given below trace back to one sample, sequenced in a study of T-cell memory formation after mild COVID-19. TCRdb recomputed calls from the 5' RACE reads with MiXCR, one row per CDR3 protein. The sample holds hundreds of thousands of distinct CDR3 sequences, roughly 18% seen once. Sequenced: PBMCs or a T cell subset sorted from them (not recorded which). These TCRs come from an adult woman who had mild COVID-19 (a few samples of this study predate the infection). Cell type and time point are not known.

This clonotype appeared a few times. The CDR3 spells CASSQDVKAGKSSEQYF. The CDR3 region has the DNA TGTGCCAGCAGCCAAGATGTCAAAGCGGGAAAGTCAAGCGAGCAGTACTTC. The chain uses TRBV3-1 and TRBJ2-7; TRBD2 aligns across 7 bases. The CDR3 covers 17 residues. The V gene's germline CDR1 is LGHDT and CDR2 YNNKEL (reference sequence). V shed 0 bases and J 6 bases; nucleotides not matched to a gene: 14.

This chain connects TRBV5-1 to TRBJ1-2; 10 bases are shared with TRBD1. Germline assignment: CDR1 SGHRS and CDR2 YFSETQ. The CDR3 has 13 residues. V dropped 3 bases and J dropped 8; count of bases not matched to a gene: 4. DNA of the CDR3: TGCGCCAGCAGCTCCGGGACAGGGGAAGGCTACACCTTC. Protein product: CASSSGTGEGYTF.

The chain links TRBV7-3 to TRBJ2-2; possibly TRBD1 for D (6 bases). V lost 4 bases, J lost 7 bases, and 10 bases lay in between. The CDR3 has 13 residues. Germline CDR1 SGHTA, CDR2 FQGTGA. The CDR3 region has the DNA TGTGCCAGCAGCTCTACAGGGATCGGGGAGCTGTTTTTT. Amino acids: CASSSTGIGELFF.

This clonotype was seen only a few times. The rearrangement links TRBV9 to TRBJ2-6; TRBD1 is a possible D gene (5 bases). The CDR3 is 16 amino acids. The V and J ends lost 0 bases and 2 bases respectively, with 9 bases between them. CDR1 and CDR2 (germline): SGDLS, YYNGEE. The CDR3 region has the DNA TGTGCCAGCAGCGTAGCCCTAGGGGCTGGGGCCAACGTCCTGACTTTC. This gives the protein CASSVALGAGANVLTF.

V is TRBV7-2 and J is TRBJ1-2, with D possibly matching TRBD1 (5 bases). The CDR3 length is 13 residues. CDR1 is SGHTA, CDR2 FQGNSA, per germline. V lost 5 bases, J lost 6 bases, and 13 bases lay in between. The CDR3 DNA reads TGTGCCAGCAGCCGGCCCTCGACAGATGGCTACACCTTC. Protein sequence: CASSRPSTDGYTF.

The table lists this clonotype with many counts. The gene calls are TRBV3-1 and TRBJ1-1; 8 nucleotides line up with TRBD1. J was trimmed by 0 bases and V by 3 bases; bases with no gene match: 9. Germline CDR1 is LGHDT and CDR2 is YNNKEL (reference sequence). This CDR3 spans 17 amino acids. The CDR3 DNA follows: TGTGCCAGCAGCCAGGGTAATGGACAGGGCATGAACACTGAAGCTTTCTTT. Its translation is CASSQGNGQGMNTEAFF.

The chain joins TRBV14 to TRBJ1-1; D is undetermined. CDR1 is SGHDN, CDR2 FVKESK, per germline. The ends were cut back, 0 bases at V and 4 bases at J, with 6 bases in the middle. This CDR3 spans 13 amino acids. DNA for the CDR3: TGTGCCAGCAGCCAAGACTCGGGCACTGAAGCTTTCTTT. Protein product: CASSQDSGTEAFF.

This clonotype was picked up many times. The chain is built from TRBV28 and TRBJ2-7, with TRBD2 matching over 7 bases. The CDR3 is 14 amino acids. Germline V gene lookup returns CDR1 MDHEN and CDR2 SYDVKM. With 5 bases clipped from V and 6 bases from J, the junction kept 10 bases outside the gene matches. CDR3 protein: CASSLSGIKAEQYF. CDR3 DNA: TGTGCCAGCAGTCTCAGCGGGATAAAGGCCGAGCAGTACTTC. The full variable domain, with the rest looked up from reference TRBV28 and TRBJ2-7, is DVKVTQSSRYLVKRTGEKVFLECVQDMDHENMFWYRQDPGLGLRLIYFSYDVKMKEKGDIPEGYSVSREKKERFSLILESASTNQTSMYLCASSLSGIKAEQYFGPGTRLTVT.

This clonotype was picked up a small number of times. V and J are TRBV11-2 and TRBJ2-3; TRBD2 might be the D (6 bases). The CDR3 has 19 residues. V lost 1 base, J lost 2 bases, and 22 bases lay in between. Germline V gene lookup returns CDR1 SGHAT and CDR2 FQNNGV. In nucleotides, the CDR3 is TGTGCCAGCAGCTTAGGAGGACATATTGTAGCGGTAGTCACAGATACGCAGTATTTT. This gives the protein CASSLGGHIVAVVTDTQYF.